This T cell receptor (beta chain) stems from a study of T-cell memory formation after mild COVID-19. Points from the study as a whole: From day 15 to 85, contracting clones were balanced between CD4 and CD8, whereas later expanders leaned toward CD4+. Cross-reactive memory apparently joined, as some responding clones appeared in pre-infection memory. Nothing confirmed that second-wave clones peaking on day 37 were specific for SARS-CoV-2.

V was clipped by 6 bases and J by 4 bases, with 21 bases between them. The CDR3 extends over 16 amino acids. Germline assignment: CDR1 MGHDK and CDR2 SYGVNS. Constant-segment primers and 5'RACE yielded cDNA libraries for TCR alpha and TCR beta, each carrying sample barcodes and UMIs. Each CDR3 protein is one row after TCRdb ran MiXCR on the 5' RACE reads. The data show about 440,000 distinct CDR3 sequences, 15% to 20% seen once. As regards this clonotype: Its target is unknown.

The chain employs TRBV25-1 and TRBJ1-1; tentatively, D is TRBD1 (6 bases). The sequence was obtained from an adult woman who had mild COVID-19 (a few samples of this study predate the infection). Cell type and time point are not known. Input material: PBMCs or a T cell subset sorted from them (not recorded which). The CDR3 DNA follows: TGTGCCAGCAGGGAAGCGGGGGGCGGATTGGGCACTGAAGCTTTCTTT. It yields the protein CASREAGGGLGTEAFF. The full variable domain, completed using reference TRBV25-1 and TRBJ1-1, is EADIYQTPRYLVIGTGKKITLECSQTMGHDKMYWYQQDPGMELHLIHYSYGVNSTEKGDLSSESTVSRIRTEHFPLTLESARPSHTSQYLCASREAGGGLGTEAFFGQGTRLTVV.